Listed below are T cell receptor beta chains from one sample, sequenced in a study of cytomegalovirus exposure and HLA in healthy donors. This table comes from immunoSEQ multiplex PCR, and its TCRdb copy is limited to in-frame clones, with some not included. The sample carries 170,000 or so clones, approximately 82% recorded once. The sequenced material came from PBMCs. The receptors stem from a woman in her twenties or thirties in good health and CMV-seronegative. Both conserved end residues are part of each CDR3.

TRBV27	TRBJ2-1	CASLPGLAGQVEQFF
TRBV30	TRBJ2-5	CSGETQETQYF
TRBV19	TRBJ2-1	CASARPGVAGYNEQFF
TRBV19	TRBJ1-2	CASSIPGGINYGHTF
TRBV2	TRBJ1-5	CASSDVGLHNQPQHF
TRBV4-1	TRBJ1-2	CASSHPTGQGSNYGYTF
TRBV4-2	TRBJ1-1	CASSQEGEGGFFTEAFF
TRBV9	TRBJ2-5	CASSVTPQLQETQYF
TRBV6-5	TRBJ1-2	CASRATGGDYGYTF
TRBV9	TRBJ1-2	CASSVSRQGASYGYTF
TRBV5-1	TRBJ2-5	CASILTGTGKETQYF
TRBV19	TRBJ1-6	CASSISGGRSDSPLHF
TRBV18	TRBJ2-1	CASSPGQGGYNEQFF
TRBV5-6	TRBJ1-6	CASSLIRRGDNSPLHF
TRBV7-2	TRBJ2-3	CASSLAGPWRRESGTQYF
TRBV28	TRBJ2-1	CASSLLGDEQFF
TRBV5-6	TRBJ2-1	CASSLGGTSYNEQFF
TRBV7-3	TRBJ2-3	CASSPGLAVDTQYF
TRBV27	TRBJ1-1	CASIPGGGRSTEAFF
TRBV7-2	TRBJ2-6	CASSLPGRGSGANVLTF
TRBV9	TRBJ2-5	CASSVGVSGVEETQYF
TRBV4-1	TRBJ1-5	CASSQGRLSNQPQHF
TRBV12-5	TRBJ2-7	CASGQNGTWEGIHYEQYF
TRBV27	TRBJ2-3	CASRLTTGTGFTDTQYF
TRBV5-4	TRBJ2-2	CASSIWPGRYENTGELFF
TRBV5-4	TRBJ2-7	CASSPPVRGPYEQYF
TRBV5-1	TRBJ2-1	CASSFETLDEQFF
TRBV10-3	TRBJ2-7	CAISELKSYEQYF
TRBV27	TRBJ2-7	CASSLASGIYEQYF
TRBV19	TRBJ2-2	CASQDRGPTGELFF
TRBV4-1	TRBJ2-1	CASSQQRGGQEQFF
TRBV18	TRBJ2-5	CASSPQRGIQETQYF
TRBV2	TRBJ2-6	CATNRQGLNSGANVLTF
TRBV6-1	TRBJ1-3	CASRLDSSSGNTIYF
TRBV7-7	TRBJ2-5	CASSSQGLAGVETQYF
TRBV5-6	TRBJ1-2	CASRTTGGDYGYTF
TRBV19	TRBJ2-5	CASSKLAGDETQYF
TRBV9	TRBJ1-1	CASSVYAGQGSTEAFF
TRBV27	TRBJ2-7	CASSLSWFRGSPYEQYF
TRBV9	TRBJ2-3	CASSVGGLAGEADTQYF
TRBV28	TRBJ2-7	CASSLVGQGAYEQYF
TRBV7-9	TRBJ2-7	CASSLLAGGPPPYEQYF
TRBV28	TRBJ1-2	CASSLDSRNYGYTF
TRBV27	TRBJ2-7	CASCYSLAAMGEQYF
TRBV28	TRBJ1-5	CASRTGQGDPQHF
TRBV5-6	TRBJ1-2	CASSLVTGGYTF
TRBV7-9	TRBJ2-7	CASSYRGRPYEQYF
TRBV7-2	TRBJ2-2	CASSLSPEEVLNTGELFF